What follows describes a single T cell receptor beta chain. As yet, its antigen is unknown. These data come from a study of OX40 agonist ivuxolimab in advanced cancers. Looked up from germline, CDR1 is LGHNA and CDR2 is YNFKEQ. This CDR3 is built from 16 residues. Trimming stripped 4 bases from V and 3 bases from J, with 15 bases between. TCRdb keeps only in-frame clones here, not all; method: immunoSEQ multiplex PCR. The table shows 45,000 to 60,000 clones, with approximately 80% occurring only once. Study conclusions and caveats: Compared with CD4+, CD8+ T cells on average had more expanded clones. With doses of 0.1-3.0 mg/kg, partial responders showed among the lowest clonal expansion.

The chain combines TRBV4-2 with TRBJ2-2; the D call may be TRBD1 or TRBD2 (6 bases each). Sequencing was performed on CD4+ or CD8+ T cells sorted from blood, taken in a trial of the OX40 agonist ivuxolimab. This receptor was taken from an adult with an advanced solid tumor such as melanoma, head and neck, liver or kidney cancer. CDR3 region: CASSLVDRRDTGELFF. Written as DNA, the CDR3 is TGTGCCAGCAGCCTAGTTGACAGGAGGGACACCGGGGAGCTGTTTTTT.